This T cell receptor beta chain was found in a study of regulatory T cells in long-lasting Graves disease. Noted time point: persistent/refractory GD, antithyroid drugs over 5 years with positive TRAb. Preparation of the TCR library used RNA extracted from PBMCs. This clonotype was detected many times. Arm-PCR of CDR3 regions and iRepertoire HTBI primers were used to build TCR beta libraries. Each CDR3 protein gets one entry after TCRdb re-called the multiplex PCR reads with MiXCR. Found here are about 470,000 distinct CDR3 sequences, approximately 21% of them singletons; the top ten hold approximately 6.4%. The V gene's germline CDR1 is SGHNT and CDR2 YENEEA. CDR3 length: 13 amino acids. The V and J ends lost 3 bases and 8 bases respectively, with 10 bases between them.

The V gene is TRBV11-3, the J gene TRBJ2-2, with D maybe TRBD2 (5 bases). The receptor's source is a female donor with Graves disease. The starting material was peripheral blood mononuclear cells (PBMCs), obtained when the disease was refractory, from a patient treated with antithyroid drugs. The CDR3 here is CASSFGKGGELFF. The DNA for the CDR3 is TGTGCCAGCAGCTTCGGGAAGGGAGGGGAGCTGTTTTTT.